The rows below give T cell receptor beta chains drawn from one sample of a study of T cells after yellow fever vaccination. TCRdb re-called the 5' RACE reads with MiXCR, one entry per CDR3 protein. The sample yields a few hundred thousand distinct CDR3 sequences, around 10% seen once. Specimen: PBMCs, collected on the day of the first yellow fever vaccination. The receptors shown here come from a man aged 18 to 35 who received the YFV17D yellow fever vaccine. Both conserved end residues are part of each CDR3. A D gene is named only where the DNA matches it firmly. Size is omitted from some rows. Given values are once, few, many or a class for expanded clones.

V gene,clone size,J gene,D gene,CDR3 protein,CDR3 DNA
TRBV7-2,few,TRBJ2-5,.,CASSLGTLIYQETQYF,TGTGCCAGCAGCTTAGGGACTCTAATTTACCAAGAGACCCAGTACTTC
TRBV11-2,.,TRBJ1-1,.,CASSLGRGDEAFF,TGTGCCAGCAGCTTAGGCCGAGGAGATGAAGCTTTCTTT
TRBV28,few,TRBJ1-1,.,CASITTGRGNTEAFF,TGTGCCAGCATCACGACAGGCCGAGGGAACACTGAAGCTTTCTTT
TRBV4-1,few,TRBJ2-6,.,CASSQVVMSGANVLTF,TGCGCCAGCAGCCAAGTTGTAATGTCTGGGGCCAACGTCCTGACTTTC
TRBV2,few,TRBJ1-4,TRBD1,CASKSLGTANEKLFF,TGTGCCAGCAAAAGCCTCGGGACAGCCAATGAAAAACTGTTTTTT
TRBV12-3/TRBV12-4,.,TRBJ2-7,.,CASSLRLGGYEQYF,TGTGCCAGCAGCCTACGGCTTGGAGGATACGAGCAGTACTTC
TRBV5-1,.,TRBJ2-2,.,CASSFLLDSNTGELFF,TGCGCCAGCAGCTTCCTACTGGATTCTAACACCGGGGAGCTGTTTTTT
TRBV7-2,.,TRBJ1-2,.,CASSNYRGRDGYTF,TGTGCCAGCAGCAACTACCGGGGGCGGGATGGCTACACCTTC
TRBV5-1,.,TRBJ2-1,.,CASSTGGFTYNEQFF,TGCGCCAGCAGCACGGGGGGCTTTACCTACAATGAGCAGTTCTTC
TRBV7-2,.,TRBJ1-4,.,CASSFQKGPEKLFF,TGTGCCAGCAGCTTTCAAAAGGGGCCGGAAAAACTGTTTTTT
TRBV9,few,TRBJ1-2,.,CASSEAGVGYGYTF,TGTGCCAGCAGCGAGGCAGGGGTCGGGTATGGCTACACCTTC
TRBV3-1,few,TRBJ2-5,.,CASSPTVFGLSETQYF,TGTGCCAGCAGTCCGACAGTTTTTGGTCTTTCGGAGACCCAGTACTTC
TRBV4-3,.,TRBJ1-6,TRBD1,CASSQWTGVFSSLHF,TGCGCCAGCAGCCAATGGACAGGGGTGTTTTCGTCCCTCCACTTT
TRBV20-1,.,TRBJ1-2,.,CSASWQPTNYGYTF,TGCAGTGCTAGTTGGCAGCCGACTAACTATGGCTACACCTTC
TRBV9,.,TRBJ1-2,.,CASSAPGITGYGYTF,TGTGCCAGCAGCGCCCCAGGGATAACTGGTTATGGCTACACCTTC
TRBV10-3,few,TRBJ2-1,TRBD1,CATRGAGTGNNEQFF,TGTGCCACCCGGGGGGCCGGGACAGGGAACAATGAGCAGTTCTTC
TRBV12-3/TRBV12-4,many,TRBJ2-3,.,CASQPGLSIPDTQYF,TGTGCCAGTCAACCGGGCCTGTCGATACCAGATACGCAGTATTTT
TRBV24-1,.,TRBJ2-2,TRBD1,CATSSGTANTGELFF,TGTGCCACCAGCTCCGGGACAGCGAACACCGGGGAGCTGTTTTTT